The 26 T cell receptor beta chains below all came from one sample that was sequenced in a study of CD8 T cells in ankylosing spondylitis. From the 5' RACE reads, TCRdb called clonotypes with MiXCR, one entry per CDR3 protein. The sample includes 160,000 or so distinct CDR3 sequences, 8.5% to 10% of them seen just once. The sample taken for sequencing was blood, either unsorted or a sorted T cell fraction (not recorded which). The receptors originated from a female donor with ankylosing spondylitis or in good health (not recorded which).

In this sample, this clonotype turned up a few times. This chain joins TRBV28 and TRBJ2-3, with D perhaps matching TRBD2 (5 bases). Germline V gene sequence: CDR1 MDHEN, CDR2 SYDVKM. This CDR3 has 14 residues. Trimming shortened V by 6 bases and J by 5 bases, and 15 bases separated the two germline ends. CDR3 nucleotides: TGTGCCAGCAGCGCCGGGGTACCCTTAGATACGCAGTATTTT. This encodes CASSAGVPLDTQYF.

The CDR3 reads CASSPDRGLGQPQHF. The CDR3 DNA reads as TGCGCCAGCAGTCCGGACAGGGGTCTCGGTCAGCCCCAGCATTTT. The rearrangement uses TRBV23-1 and TRBJ1-5, with 9 positions matching TRBD1. TRBV23-1 is an ORF; its function is uncertain. Losses at the gene ends were 4 bases for V and 6 bases for J; bases not matched to a gene: 7. This CDR3 contains 15 residues.

This clonotype was counted between two and nine times. The chain joins TRBV4-3 to TRBJ2-3; 10 bases fit TRBD2. Unmatched junction bases numbered 6, after V lost 4 bases and J lost 5 bases. Germline loops: CDR1 LGHNA, CDR2 YSLEER. The CDR3 runs 15 residues. CDR3 loop: CASSRKVAGGDTQYF. In nucleotides, the CDR3 is TGCGCCAGCAGCCGGAAGGTAGCGGGAGGAGATACGCAGTATTTT.

The CDR3 sequence: CASSQDPSRRDTEAFF. The CDR3 nucleotides read TGCGCCAGCAGCCAAGACCCTTCTCGCCGGGACACTGAAGCTTTCTTT. The chain is built from TRBV4-3 and TRBJ1-1; D uncertain. Trimming cost V 0 bases and J 3 bases, with 14 bases left between them. This CDR3 comprises 16 residues. CDR1 is LGHNA and CDR2 is YSLEER in the germline V gene.

This chain joins TRBV16 and TRBJ2-4; possible D gene TRBD2, 5 bases. CDR3 length equals 14 residues. CDR1 KGHSY and CDR2 FQNENV come from the germline V gene. V was pared by 1 base and J by 8 bases, with 12 bases between. The chain's CDR3 is CASSQLRPGDIQYF. The CDR3 DNA reads TGTGCCAGCAGCCAATTAAGACCCGGGGACATTCAGTACTTC.

The table lists this clonotype with many counts. The V call is TRBV9, the J call TRBJ1-5; D not resolved. Germline-derived CDR1 and CDR2 are SGDLS and YYNGEE. The CDR3 runs to 14 residues. V lost 0 bases and J lost 4, with 8 bases in between. The CDR3 reads CASSVGLGNQPQHF. CDR3 bases: TGTGCCAGCAGCGTAGGGCTGGGAAATCAGCCCCAGCATTTT.

This clonotype was seen a few times. The V gene is TRBV2, the J gene TRBJ2-7, with D hard to call. CDR3 length: 13 residues. V lost 2 bases, J lost 3 bases, and 8 bases lay in between. Germline values: CDR1 SNHLY, CDR2 FYNNEI. The CDR3 spells CASSELVDYEQYF. DNA of the CDR3: TGTGCCAGCAGTGAACTAGTAGACTACGAGCAGTACTTC.

In this sample, this clonotype turned up many times. This rearrangement joins TRBV12-3 or TRBV12-4 to TRBJ2-7; D uncertain. V was clipped by 6 bases and J by 0 bases, with 9 bases between them. This CDR3 spans 13 amino acids. The CDR3 protein is CASSPGNSYEQYF. In DNA, the CDR3 is TGTGCCAGCAGCCCGGGCAACTCCTACGAGCAGTACTTC.

The chain recombines TRBV4-3 with TRBJ2-4; D is undetermined. Looked up from germline, CDR1 is LGHNA and CDR2 is YSLEER. V lost 0 bases and J 0 bases, leaving 12 bases between the germline ends. CDR3 length equals 17 residues. The CDR3 DNA reads TGCGCCAGCAGCCAAGATCGGTCAGAGCTAGCCAAAAACATTCAGTACTTC. This sequence encodes CASSQDRSELAKNIQYF.

This clonotype was counted between two and nine times. The chain carries TRBV7-2 and TRBJ2-2; a weak D match, TRBD2 (7 bases). Trimming pared 1 base from V and 8 bases from J, leaving 11 bases between. The CDR3 loop spans 14 amino acids. CDR1 SGHTA and CDR2 FQGNSA come from the germline V gene. In DNA form, the CDR3 reads TGTGCCAGCAGCTTAGTTGGGGGGGCGGGGGAGCTGTTTTTT. Amino acids: CASSLVGGAGELFF.

V usage is TRBV6-6 and J usage is TRBJ2-5; D ambiguous. In germline, CDR1 is MNHNY, CDR2 SVGAGI (reference sequence). Trimming stripped 8 bases from V and 0 bases from J, with 7 bases between. This CDR3 contains 12 residues. The CDR3 region has the DNA TGTGCCAGCGGAGAGTACCAAGAGACCCAGTACTTC. It translates to CASGEYQETQYF.

This clonotype was seen a handful of times. The genes are TRBV12-3 or TRBV12-4 and TRBJ2-3; D gene ambiguous. The CDR3 consists of 13 residues. Trimming stripped 6 bases from V and 6 bases from J, with 13 bases between. The CDR3: CASSPALRDTQYF. The CDR3 coding sequence is TGTGCCAGCAGCCCGGCCCTTAGGGATACGCAGTATTTT.

The chain uses TRBV28 and TRBJ1-5; the D is unclear. V was clipped by 3 bases and J by 4 bases, with 7 bases between them. The CDR3 spans 13 residues. Germline lookup yields CDR1 MDHEN and CDR2 SYDVKM. CDR3 sequence reads: CASSFVRNQPQHF. The DNA for the CDR3 is TGTGCCAGCAGTTTCGTACGGAATCAGCCCCAGCATTTT.

The chain is built from TRBV6-2 or TRBV6-3 and TRBJ2-7, with D hard to call. The length of the CDR3 is 14 residues. CDR1 is MNHEY and CDR2 is SVGEGT in the germline V gene. The V end was cut by 1 base, the J end by 0 bases, with 7 bases between. The CDR3 protein is CASSYFGSSYEQYF. CDR3 sequence (DNA): TGTGCCAGCAGTTACTTTGGCAGCTCCTACGAGCAGTACTTC.

The V gene is TRBV2, the J gene TRBJ2-4; D is possibly TRBD2 (7 bases). Germline CDR1 is SNHLY and CDR2 is FYNNEI. V was shortened by 7 bases and J by 3 bases, with 22 bases between the two germline ends. The CDR3 runs to 17 residues. The CDR3 nucleotides read TGTGCCAGCACCTCGACCCGGGGGGCACGAGACAAAAACATTCAGTACTTC. It encodes CASTSTRGARDKNIQYF.

This chain connects TRBV24-1 to TRBJ2-1; TRBD1 is a possible D gene (5 bases). The germline V gene encodes CDR1 KGHDR and CDR2 SFDVKD. The CDR3 sequence is 11 residues long. With 9 bases removed from V and 8 bases from J, the gap between germline ends came to 10 bases. CDR3 sequence (DNA): TGTGCCACCGGGGCGAAGGATGAGCAGTTCTTC. Translating gives CATGAKDEQFF.

The chain combines TRBV4-3 with TRBJ2-5; D is possibly TRBD1 (6 bases). V shed 2 bases and J shed 5 bases, with 12 bases lying between them. Germline values: CDR1 LGHNA, CDR2 YSLEER. The CDR3 has 14 amino acids. This CDR3 reads CASSQSGVGETQYF. For the CDR3, the DNA is TGCGCCAGCAGCCAATCAGGGGTCGGGGAGACCCAGTACTTC.

The chain uses TRBV4-1 and TRBJ2-1, with D maybe TRBD2 (6 bases). This CDR3 has 16 residues. V was trimmed by 0 bases and J by 7 bases, leaving 16 bases between them. Germline values: CDR1 MGHRA, CDR2 YSYEKL. The CDR3: CASSQESPLGGNEQFF. The DNA for the CDR3 is TGCGCCAGCAGCCAAGAGTCCCCCCTGGGGGGAAATGAGCAGTTCTTC.

This clonotype has a handful of counts. CDR3 sequence reads: CASRHTSRTGELFF. Here the CDR3 DNA reads TGTGCCAGCAGACACACCTCAAGGACCGGGGAGCTGTTTTTT. The V call is TRBV7-7, the J call TRBJ2-2; D is unresolved. Germline V CDR1 and CDR2: SSHAT, FNYEAQ (reference sequence). The CDR3 totals 14 residues. Trimming pared 6 bases from V and 5 bases from J, leaving 13 bases between.

Many counts were recorded for this clonotype. CDR3 sequence: CASSGGTSGIYEQYF. CDR3 sequence (DNA): TGCGCCAGCAGCGGGGGGACTAGCGGGATTTACGAGCAGTACTTC. The gene calls are TRBV5-1 and TRBJ2-7; 13 positions agree with TRBD2. The J segment lost 4 bases and the V segment lost 4 bases, leaving 5 bases of the junction unmatched. Germline CDR1 is SGHRS and CDR2 is YFSETQ. This CDR3 contains 15 residues.

This clonotype was observed a few times. The chain links TRBV19 to TRBJ2-1, with TRBD2 identical over 8 bases. The CDR3 length is 15 residues. Germline V gene data show CDR1 as LNHDA and CDR2 as SQIVND (reference sequence). Trimming removed 5 bases from V and 4 bases from J; junction bases left unmatched: 7. For the CDR3, the DNA is TGTGCCAGTAGTGATAGCGGGGAGAATTACAATGAGCAGTTCTTC. Residues: CASSDSGENYNEQFF.

Concerning this clonotype itself: The junction differs from germline at one of its ends, possibly a read error. The chain employs TRBV6-1 and TRBJ1-1, with D perhaps matching TRBD1 (5 bases). There are 14 residues in the CDR3. Germline V lookup: CDR1 MNHNS, CDR2 SASEGT. The chain's CDR3 is CASSELSVDGWGIF. The CDR3 DNA reads TGTGCCAGCAGTGAACTGTCAGTCGATGGGTGGGGGATCTTT.

The V gene is TRBV6-1, the J gene TRBJ1-1; no firm D call. CDR3 size: 13 residues. Trimming stripped 6 bases from V and 1 base from J, with 9 bases between. The germline CDR1 and CDR2 sequences are MNHNS and SASEGT. CDR3 loop: CASRAGWNTEAFF. The CDR3 DNA reads as TGTGCCAGCAGGGCCGGTTGGAACACTGAAGCTTTCTTT.

The CDR3 protein is CASSLTNGGNEQFF. The CDR3 coding sequence is TGTGCCAGCAGTTTGACTAATGGGGGTAATGAGCAGTTCTTC. This chain links TRBV6-5 with TRBJ2-1; either TRBD1 or TRBD2 may supply D (5 bases each). Between the trimmed V and J ends, which lost 4 bases and 7 bases, there was a span of 14 bases. The germline V gene has CDR1 MNHEY and CDR2 SVGAGI. This CDR3 has 14 residues.

This chain links TRBV7-9 with TRBJ2-3, with D unresolved. CDR1 is SEHNR and CDR2 is FQNEAQ in the germline V gene (reference sequence). The CDR3 has 14 residues. V was pared by 6 bases and J by 0 bases, with 10 bases between. CDR3 DNA: TGTGCCAGCAGAATGTCGTATAGCACAGATACGCAGTATTTT. This sequence encodes CASRMSYSTDTQYF.

This clonotype was detected ten times or more. V is TRBV29-1 and J is TRBJ2-1; D is ambiguous. V lost 4 bases and J 0 bases, leaving 7 bases between the germline ends. The germline V gene has CDR1 SQVTM and CDR2 ANQGSEA. The CDR3 spans 13 residues. The CDR3 reads CSVGRSSYNEQFF. DNA for the CDR3: TGCAGCGTTGGCAGAAGCTCCTACAATGAGCAGTTCTTC.